Below, 5 T cell receptor beta chains from the same sample are listed, as sequenced in a study of blood T cell repertoires in COVID-19. Only in-frame clones appear in the TCRdb table, and some are missing; sequencing was by immunoSEQ multiplex PCR. Among under 150,000 clones listed, roughly 84% were seen once. Material: PBMCs or T cells enriched from blood (not recorded which). The receptor set was obtained from a man in his forties with acute COVID-19.

This clone appeared a single time. The V gene is TRBV9, the J gene TRBJ2-5, with D hard to call. The CDR3 runs to 17 residues. The V end lost 0 bases, the J end lost 1 base, and 16 bases lay between the germline ends. Per germline, CDR1 SGDLS and CDR2 YYNGEE. The CDR3 DNA is TGTGCCAGCAGCGTAGGTCCCGCGGCTACACTCCAAGAGACCCAGTACTTC. It encodes CASSVGPAATLQETQYF.

This clone was seen more than once but under ten times. The J gene is TRBJ1-2, the V gene TRBV28; TRBD1 matches at 8 bases. V lost 6 bases and J lost 6; bases outside the gene matches: 12. CDR1 is MDHEN and CDR2 is SYDVKM in the germline V gene. CDR3 length: 15 amino acids. The CDR3 DNA sequence: TGTGCCAGCAGCCCAAACCCCCCAGGGGGCCATGGCTACACCTTC. Encoded protein: CASSPNPPGGHGYTF.

This chain joins TRBV5-1 and TRBJ1-1; TRBD1 aligns across 8 bases. Germline lookup yields CDR1 SGHRS and CDR2 YFSETQ. V was clipped by 4 bases and J by 1 base; unmatched bases: 6. The CDR3 extends over 15 amino acids. This CDR3 reads CASSLWGQENTEAFF. As DNA, the CDR3 is TGCGCCAGCAGCCTCTGGGGACAGGAGAACACTGAAGCTTTCTTT. Complete variable domain (other parts from reference TRBV5-1 and TRBJ1-1): KAGVTQTPRYLIKTRGQQVTLSCSPISGHRSVSWYQQTPGQGLQFLFEYFSETQRNKGNFPGRFSGRQFSNSRSEMNVSTLELGDSALYLCASSLWGQENTEAFFGQGTRLTVV.

The table lists this clone with a count of one. One end of the junction does not line up with germline, which may come from a read error. The CDR3 DNA is TGTGCCAGCAGCCAAGATCCGGCAGGGGCCGCCCAGAGGGACTTC. Residues: CASSQDPAGAAQRDF. The gene calls are TRBV3-1 (or the pseudogene TRBV3-2) and TRBJ2-7; tentatively, D is TRBD1 (6 bases). CDR1 is LGHDT and CDR2 is YNNKEL in the germline V gene (reference sequence). The CDR3 runs to 15 residues.

This chain uses TRBV7-2 with TRBJ1-5, with no clear D. V lost 1 base to trimming and J lost 0 bases, with 7 bases between them. There are 15 residues in the CDR3. The germline V gene has CDR1 SGHTA and CDR2 FQGNSA. The CDR3 nucleotides read TGTGCCAGCAGCTTAGTACATTATAGCAATCAGCCCCAGCATTTT. Amino acid sequence: CASSLVHYSNQPQHF.